This TCR delta chain was sequenced during a study of delta chains in infants with herpesvirus infections. Study-level points and caveats: Among around 19 CMV-infected infants, a few showed the public Vdelta1 clonotype. The public clonotype appeared only at the first post-infection time point.

Reverse transcription of PBMC RNA used primers specific for the gamma and delta chains. TCRdb re-processed the RT-PCR reads via CATT. This sample has around 1,700 delta-chain clones, with around 7% found just once. This clone is medium-sized by share. Its matching antigen is unknown. From germline, CDR1 is TSWWSYY and CDR2 QGS. Trimming cost V 9 bases and J 2 bases; bases outside gene matches: 16. The CDR3 covers 17 residues. The sequence derives from a human donor who was a Ugandan infant, either HIV-exposed or HIV-unexposed (not recorded which). The starting material was peripheral blood, obtained at time point 1 of longitudinal follow-up. This chain connects TRDV1 to TRDJ1; 9 bases match TRDD3. The CDR3: CALLIPTHWGRTDKLIF. As DNA, the CDR3 is TGTGCTCTCCTCATTCCTACTCACTGGGGGAGGACCGATAAACTCATCTTT.